This TCR beta chain was captured by sequencing in a study of T cells in Graves' hyperthyroidism and ophthalmopathy (dated by TCRdb to the late 2010s). Background for the entire study: To identify distinguishing TCR V-J signatures, a discovery cohort of about 100 patients was used, comprising 40 to 45 with Graves' ophthalmopathy and approximately 58 with stable Graves' hyperthyroidism. After sampling, hyperthyroidism patients received methimazole starting at 30 mg daily, and ophthalmopathy patients received high-dose intravenous methylprednisolone. TCR Vbeta CDR3 sequencing of 120 to 150 peripheral blood samples (approximately 44 ophthalmopathy, approximately 80 hyperthyroidism and approximately 17 progressor patients) is reported in the paper. The approximately 90 discovery patients were randomly split 7:3 into training and test sets. An independent validation cohort of fewer than 20 hyperthyroidism patients and 15 or so patients who later progressed to ophthalmopathy tested prospective prediction of ophthalmopathy. The study also compared thyroid tissue and blood T-cell repertoires from 6 or 7 Graves' hyperthyroidism patients.

In regard to this clonotype: It has no known antigen specificity. No base qualities exist here, and no much larger clone lies one base off it.

What the study reported, not specific to this receptor: Most expanded thyroid clonotypes (frequency above 0.001) were also detected in blood, suggesting blood repertoires may reflect thyroid immune responses. During validation, the model predicted progression to ophthalmopathy a median of around six months ahead of onset, with around 71% sensitivity and more than 72% specificity. Sample size was not statistically predetermined, and blinding of investigators to group allocation was not performed. Ophthalmopathy was separated from stable hyperthyroidism by a 13 V-J signature model, with over 85% sensitivity and just over 81% specificity obtained in cross-validation and 80%/75% obtained in testing.

Any patient with an uncontrolled infection, another autoimmune disease, pregnancy or lactation was excluded. Diagnoses were established on the basis of clinical symptoms, serum thyroxine and TRAb, thyroid ultrasound, and orbital computed tomography. Total RNA was extracted using Trizol reagent, and RNA quality was assessed on an Agilent 2100 Bioanalyzer. The TCR beta CDR3 regions were amplified from RNA transcripts. The TCR CDR3 was subjected to a first round of RT-PCR using the HTBI primer set and the Qiagen OneStep RT-PCR kit. The libraries were constructed in a second round of multiplex PCR and then size-selected and purified. Sequencing of the libraries was done on an Illumina HiSeq2000 using paired-end 100 bp reads. The source study handled its data this way. SOAPnuke was used to process the raw data, with reads discarded if the reads contained adapters or uncalled bases, had a mean Phred below 15, or lacked an exact constant-primer or identifier match. High-quality paired reads were merged with COPE v1.2.5, and unique nucleotide sequences were defined as clonotypes. Clonotypes were aligned to IMGT TRBV, TRBD and TRBJ reference segments using MiTCR v1.1. The analysis was restricted to V-J combinations with a frequency above 0.0001, which together covered over 99% of the repertoires. A TCS score was defined as the ratio between F50 (clonal expansion) and ExV (chaos), using BLOSUM62-based TCRdist between CDR3 peptides within each V-J. Welch's t-statistics and random forest reduced roughly 540 V-J features to some 14, which were used in a naive Bayes classifier (R e1071). The Morisita-Horn index was used to measure how similar the thyroid and blood repertoires were. TCRdb applied fastp at Q25 and MiXCR to the public reads, then kept only in-frame beta chains. For every CDR3 protein sequence, its rows merge into one entry that carries the most common genes and DNA. None of the V and J calls come from the authors' own analysis; TCRdb made them. The sample table holds 550,000 to 600,000 distinct CDR3 sequences, of which approximately 44% were seen once. Roughly 20% of the sample goes to the ten largest clones.

The TCR comes from an adult woman with Graves' disease, either hyperthyroidism or ophthalmopathy (not recorded which). Sequenced sample: peripheral blood or thyroid tissue (not recorded which).

The nucleotides are TGCAGCGTTACCTCCGTAGGGGACACTGAAGCTTTCTTT. Protein translation: CSVTSVGDTEAFF. The chain is made from TRBV29-1 and TRBJ1-1, and perhaps TRBD1 as D gene, on 5 matching bases. Trimming at the junction amounts to 5 bases on V and 3 bases on J, and the germline ends lie 13 bases apart. Including the terminal cysteine and phenylalanine, the CDR3 comprises 13 residues. The CDR3 DNA has 39 bases and is translated from base 1. Via the germline V gene, CDR1 is SQVTM and CDR2 ANQGSEA.